These T cell receptor beta chains were read from a single sample in a study of blood T cell repertoires in COVID-19. TCRdb's copy holds only in-frame clones and misses some; the assay was immunoSEQ multiplex PCR. Among more than 95,000 clones, around 90% were seen once, and the ten largest hold less than 6.5%. The sample taken for sequencing was peripheral blood. The source is a human donor in a cohort sampled during active COVID-19. Each CDR3 is given with its conserved first and last residue. Fields, in order: D gene, clone size, J gene, V gene, CDR3 DNA, CDR3 protein. A D gene is named only where the DNA matches it firmly. Some rows have no size entry. The others give once, few or many, or a class for an expanded clone.

d_call: .
clone_size: .
j_call: TRBJ1-1
v_call: TRBV5-5
cdr3_nt: TGTGCCAGCAGCTTGCCCGGGGAAGCTAGGGAAGCTTTCTTT
cdr3_aa: CASSLPGEAREAFF

d_call: TRBD2
clone_size: .
j_call: TRBJ2-7
v_call: TRBV4-2
cdr3_nt: TGTGCCAGCAGCCAAGAACGGGGTCTAGCGGCTTACGAGCAGTACTTC
cdr3_aa: CASSQERGLAAYEQYF

d_call: .
clone_size: .
j_call: TRBJ1-2
v_call: TRBV28
cdr3_nt: TGTGCCAGCAGTTTCTCGGACAGATACTATGGCTACACCTTC
cdr3_aa: CASSFSDRYYGYTF

d_call: .
clone_size: .
j_call: TRBJ2-6
v_call: TRBV20-1
cdr3_nt: TGCAGTGCTAGTAAGCCATCCGCGTCGGGTGGGGCCAACGTCCTGACTTTC
cdr3_aa: CSASKPSASGGANVLTF

d_call: .
clone_size: .
j_call: TRBJ2-5
v_call: TRBV9
cdr3_nt: TGTGCCAGCAGCGCCGACTATCCCGGGGGGACCCAGTACTTC
cdr3_aa: CASSADYPGGTQYF

d_call: TRBD2
clone_size: .
j_call: TRBJ2-5
v_call: TRBV5-5
cdr3_nt: TGTGCCAGCAGCTTGGGGGCCACCGGGACTAGCGGGATCCGAGAGACCCAGTACTTC
cdr3_aa: CASSLGATGTSGIRETQYF

d_call: TRBD1
clone_size: .
j_call: TRBJ1-2
v_call: TRBV28
cdr3_nt: TGTGCCAGCAGTTTACTAGGGGGCGCAAGCTATGGCTACACCTTC
cdr3_aa: CASSLLGGASYGYTF

d_call: .
clone_size: .
j_call: TRBJ2-2
v_call: TRBV18
cdr3_nt: TGTGCCACTCCTGGATCCACAGGGCGGAACACCGGGGAGCTGTTTTTT
cdr3_aa: CATPGSTGRNTGELFF

d_call: TRBD1
clone_size: .
j_call: TRBJ2-1
v_call: TRBV7-3
cdr3_nt: TGTGCCAGCAGCTTGGGGGACAGGGGGCAGGATGAGCAGTTCTTC
cdr3_aa: CASSLGDRGQDEQFF

d_call: .
clone_size: .
j_call: TRBJ1-6
v_call: TRBV4-3
cdr3_nt: TGCGCCAGCAGCCAAGATCTGGCCCAGACATCCTATAATTCACCCCTCCACTTT
cdr3_aa: CASSQDLAQTSYNSPLHF

d_call: .
clone_size: .
j_call: TRBJ2-7
v_call: TRBV7-3
cdr3_nt: TGTGCCAGCAGCTTCTCGGCGGGGGCTTCCTACGAGCAGTACTTC
cdr3_aa: CASSFSAGASYEQYF

d_call: TRBD1
clone_size: .
j_call: TRBJ2-1
v_call: TRBV27
cdr3_nt: TGTGCCAGCAGACCTACAGGGGGCTCCTACAATGAGCAGTTCTTC
cdr3_aa: CASRPTGGSYNEQFF

d_call: .
clone_size: .
j_call: TRBJ1-1
v_call: TRBV19
cdr3_nt: TGTGCCAGTAGTTTTTTAGGGGAGGCTGAAGCTTTCTTT
cdr3_aa: CASSFLGEAEAFF

d_call: .
clone_size: once
j_call: TRBJ1-5
v_call: TRBV28
cdr3_nt: TGTGCCAGCAGTCGCGGGACTTATAGCAATCAGCCCCAGCATTTT
cdr3_aa: CASSRGTYSNQPQHF

d_call: TRBD1
clone_size: once
j_call: TRBJ2-7
v_call: TRBV5-5
cdr3_nt: TGTGCCAGCAGCTCAGGACAGGGGGCGTACGAGCAGTACTTC
cdr3_aa: CASSSGQGAYEQYF

d_call: TRBD1
clone_size: .
j_call: TRBJ2-6
v_call: TRBV28
cdr3_nt: TGTGCCAGCAGCAGGGGGCTTGGATCCTCTGGGGCCAACGTCCTGACTTTC
cdr3_aa: CASSRGLGSSGANVLTF

d_call: .
clone_size: .
j_call: TRBJ1-2
v_call: TRBV28
cdr3_nt: TGTGCCAGTCGTACAGGGAGACACTATGGCTACACCTTC
cdr3_aa: CASRTGRHYGYTF

d_call: TRBD2
clone_size: .
j_call: TRBJ2-7
v_call: TRBV12-5
cdr3_nt: TGTGCTAGTGCCCTAGGGGAGGGTTCCTACGAGCAGTACTTC
cdr3_aa: CASALGEGSYEQYF